These T cell receptor beta chains were read from a single sample in a study of blood T cells in healthy people across ages. TCRdb re-called the 5' RACE reads through MiXCR, storing one row per CDR3 protein. The table lists 800,000 or so distinct CDR3 sequences, less than 60% of them singletons. Material: blood. All receptors derive from a man at least 80 years old in good health. CDR3s include the opening cysteine and the closing phenylalanine or tryptophan. A D gene is named only where the DNA matches it firmly. Clone size appears in some rows only: once, few, many, or a class for an expanded clone.

clone size	V gene	J gene	D gene	CDR3 DNA	CDR3 protein
few	TRBV20-1	TRBJ1-5	TRBD1	TGCAGTGCTTCTCCGGGACAGGGATTCCATCAGCCCCAGCATTTT	CSASPGQGFHQPQHF
NA	TRBV20-1	TRBJ2-7	NA	TGCAGTGCCGGGACACCAATGTACGAGCAGTACTTC	CSAGTPMYEQYF
few	TRBV6-6	TRBJ2-1	NA	TGTGCCAGCAGCCCTCGCCATGAGCAGTTCTTC	CASSPRHEQFF
NA	TRBV5-1	TRBJ2-7	TRBD2	TGCGCCAGCAGCTTGATCCTAGCGGGAGAAGGGTTCGAGCAGTACTTC	CASSLILAGEGFEQYF
NA	TRBV11-3	TRBJ2-7	NA	TGTGCCAGCAGCCAGGGCTTGATGAGTTCCACCTACGAGCAGTACTTC	CASSQGLMSSTYEQYF
few	TRBV20-1	TRBJ2-6	NA	TGCAGTGCTACAAGGCACCTCTCTGGGGCCAACGTCCTGACTTTC	CSATRHLSGANVLTF
few	TRBV25-1	TRBJ2-7	NA	TGTGCCAGCAGGCGGGATTTCTACGAGCAGTACTTC	CASRRDFYEQYF
few	TRBV5-1	TRBJ2-1	TRBD2	TGCGCCAGCAGCTTAGGGGACCCGGGGACTACGAAGCAGTTCTTC	CASSLGDPGTTKQFF
NA	TRBV12-3/TRBV12-4	TRBJ2-2	TRBD2	TGTGCCAGCAGTGGGACTAGTACCGGGGAGCTGTTTTTT	CASSGTSTGELFF
NA	TRBV28	TRBJ2-4	TRBD1	TGTGCCAGCAGTTTATGGGGGACAGGCCGAGCCAAAAACATTCAGTACTTC	CASSLWGTGRAKNIQYF
few	TRBV25-1	TRBJ2-5	NA	TGTGCCAGCAGTGAAGGGGGGGGCGGAGAGACCCAGTACTTC	CASSEGGGGETQYF
NA	TRBV11-2	TRBJ2-7	TRBD1	TGTGCCAGCAGCTTCGGGACAGGGGAATTCAGCGAGCTGTACTTC	CASSFGTGEFSELYF
NA	TRBV13	TRBJ2-3	NA	TGTGCCAGCAGCTTAGTTGCTGTCAGGTGGAGAACAGATACGCAGTATTTT	CASSLVAVRWRTDTQYF
NA	TRBV27	TRBJ2-7	NA	TGTGCCAGCAGTTTCCTCCCGGCGGAGAGCTCCTACGAGCAGTACTTC	CASSFLPAESSYEQYF
few	TRBV7-3	TRBJ2-3	NA	TGTGCCAGCAGCTTAAAGTCGGTGGGCACAGATACGCAGTATTTT	CASSLKSVGTDTQYF
NA	TRBV6-1	TRBJ2-7	NA	TGTGCCAGCGGGCCCCAGGGGCCCCCCTCGTCATACGAGCAGTACTTC	CASGPQGPPSSYEQYF
NA	TRBV29-1	TRBJ2-7	NA	TGCAGCGTTGAATTCGCAGCGAAAACCTACAATGAGCAGTACTTC	CSVEFAAKTYNEQYF
NA	TRBV28	TRBJ1-2	NA	TGTGCCAGCAGTCCGCGGCGGCAGCGCCCCGCTGGCTACACCTTC	CASSPRRQRPAGYTF
few	TRBV7-3	TRBJ2-7	TRBD1	TGTGCCAGCAGCCCATCCGGACAGGGAGTCTACGAGCAGTACTTC	CASSPSGQGVYEQYF
many	TRBV27	TRBJ1-6	TRBD1	TGTGCCAGCAGTCTAGGACAGGGGGCAGGCTCACCCCTCCACTTT	CASSLGQGAGSPLHF
NA	TRBV29-1	TRBJ2-7	NA	TGCAGCGTTGAATCAGCGGATGAAAAATACGAGCAGTACTTC	CSVESADEKYEQYF
few	TRBV7-2	TRBJ2-3	TRBD2	TGTGCCAGCAGCTTCACCGGGACTAGCGGGAGGGCCGGGGCAGATACGCAGTATTTT	CASSFTGTSGRAGADTQYF
NA	TRBV6-6	TRBJ2-7	TRBD1	TGTGCCAGCAGTTACAACGATGGGACAGGATCCGGCGAGCAGTACTTC	CASSYNDGTGSGEQYF
NA	TRBV29-1	TRBJ2-3	TRBD2	TGCAGCGTTGGGACTAGCGGGAGTACGGCGCAGTATTTT	CSVGTSGSTAQYF
few	TRBV27	TRBJ2-7	NA	TGTGCCAGCAGGGGAACCGGGACTCCTGTGAGGGAGCAGTACTTC	CASRGTGTPVREQYF
NA	TRBV7-2	TRBJ1-2	TRBD1	TGTGCCAGCAGCTCACAGACAGGGGGCACGGGCTACACCTTC	CASSSQTGGTGYTF
NA	TRBV5-1	TRBJ2-3	TRBD1	TGCGCCAGCAGCACCTCGGGACAGGGATATACGCAGTATTTT	CASSTSGQGYTQYF
few	TRBV9	TRBJ2-3	NA	TGTGCCAGCAGTGGGACACGGACAGATACGCAGTATTTT	CASSGTRTDTQYF
NA	TRBV5-6	TRBJ2-3	TRBD2	TGTGCCAGCAGCGGGACTAGCGGGAGTTCTCGTTACACAGATACGCAGTATTTT	CASSGTSGSSRYTDTQYF
few	TRBV5-6	TRBJ2-5	NA	TGTGCCAGCAGCCTTAGACTAGTTCAAGAGACCCAGTACTTC	CASSLRLVQETQYF
few	TRBV24-1	TRBJ1-2	NA	TGTGCCACCAGTGATTGGGGGGGATCGAACGGCTACACCTTC	CATSDWGGSNGYTF
many	TRBV5-1	TRBJ2-5	TRBD1	TGCGCCAGCAGCGTCGACAGGGTTAGAGAGACCCAGTACTTC	CASSVDRVRETQYF
few	TRBV20-1	TRBJ1-2	NA	TGCAGTGCTAGAGATTCGCCAGCTTATGGCTACACCTTC	CSARDSPAYGYTF
NA	TRBV7-2	TRBJ2-2	NA	TGTGCCAGCAGCTTAGACGCGAACACCGGGGAGCTGTTTTTT	CASSLDANTGELFF
NA	TRBV28	TRBJ1-2	NA	TGTGTCAGCAGTTTCTCTACCACCGACAGCCTCACCTTACTACATGGCTACACCTTC	CVSSFSTTDSLTLLHGYTF
NA	TRBV20-1	TRBJ2-7	NA	TGCAGTGCTAGAGATGCCGGCGGCTACGAGCAGTACTTC	CSARDAGGYEQYF
few	TRBV6-2/TRBV6-3	TRBJ2-5	TRBD1	TGTGCCAGCAGATCTACCGGGACAGGGCGAGAGCAGTACTTC	CASRSTGTGREQYF
NA	TRBV12-3/TRBV12-4	TRBJ1-1	NA	TGTGCCAGCAGCACGGCAGGGAACACTGAAGCTTTCTTT	CASSTAGNTEAFF
NA	TRBV6-1	TRBJ2-5	NA	TGTGCCAGCAGTAAGGGATGTTCCCTCGAGACCCAGTACTTC	CASSKGCSLETQYF
few	TRBV27	TRBJ1-2	TRBD1	TGTGCCAGCGGACGCTACGGGGACAGGCCGTATGGCTACACCTTC	CASGRYGDRPYGYTF
NA	TRBV29-1	TRBJ2-1	TRBD1	TGCAGCTCCACAGGGGTAGAGACCCAGTTCTTC	CSSTGVETQFF
NA	TRBV5-6	TRBJ2-5	TRBD2	TGTGCCAGCGGCCTGGGGACTAGCTGGAAGACCCAGTACTTC	CASGLGTSWKTQYF
few	TRBV7-2	TRBJ2-7	NA	TGTGCCAGCAGCCGGGGTAGGGCCGGGCTGGGGGAGCAGTACTTC	CASSRGRAGLGEQYF
few	TRBV29-1	TRBJ2-5	NA	TGCAGCGTCGCCGGGGAAGAGACGGAGACCCAGTACTTC	CSVAGEETETQYF
few	TRBV12-3/TRBV12-4	TRBJ2-3	NA	TGTGCCAGCAGTTTACACGGCGGCGCCAGCACAGATACGCAGTATTTT	CASSLHGGASTDTQYF
few	TRBV10-3	TRBJ2-1	TRBD2	TGTGCCATCAGTGAGAGCCTGAACCCTAGCGGGGGGCCGAGGGAGCAGTTCTTC	CAISESLNPSGGPREQFF
NA	TRBV24-1	TRBJ2-1	TRBD2	TGTGCCACCAGCTGGGGGGGGAGCTCCTACAAGGAGCAGTTCTTC	CATSWGGSSYKEQFF
NA	TRBV5-8	TRBJ2-1	TRBD2	TGTGCCAGCAGGCGGGGGAGTGAGCAGTTCTTC	CASRRGSEQFF
NA	TRBV28	TRBJ1-6	NA	TGTGCCAGCAGTCCCCCCCCTGGGATGGTTTCACCCCTCCACTTT	CASSPPPGMVSPLHF
few	TRBV2	TRBJ2-2	TRBD2	TGTGCCGCCGAGTCGGCTAGCGGGAGGGCACCCACCGGGGAGCTGTTTTTT	CAAESASGRAPTGELFF
NA	TRBV12-3/TRBV12-4	TRBJ2-3	NA	TGTGCCAGCGGGGGAAAGCTAGCGAACACAGATACGCAGTATTTT	CASGGKLANTDTQYF
once	TRBV4-2	TRBJ1-1	NA	TGTGCCAGCAGCCAAGATTACTCCAACACTGAAGCTTTCTTT	CASSQDYSNTEAFF
few	TRBV20-1	TRBJ2-7	TRBD1	TGCAGTGCGGGTACCGGGACAGGGAATTACGAGCAGTACTTC	CSAGTGTGNYEQYF